This TCR beta chain comes out of a study of a mutant IDH1 vaccine in newly diagnosed glioma. Study-level background: With temozolomide cycles, or 4-6 weeks after radiotherapy alone, vaccination was started.

TCRdb's table, derived via immunoSEQ multiplex PCR, lists solely in-frame clones and lacks some. The data hold 45,000 to 60,000 clones, with about 88% observed a single time. Time point here: week 35, safety follow-up. Every single dose of the vaccine, 300 ug of mutant IDH1 20-mer peptide, came with topical imiquimod. In germline, CDR1 is MRHNA, CDR2 SNTAGT. The V end lost 0 bases, the J end lost 0 bases, and 6 bases lay between the germline ends. The length of the CDR3 is 15 residues. Of note for this clone: Its specificity is not known.

The chain combines TRBV6-4 with TRBJ2-1; D is perhaps TRBD2 (6 bases). This receptor was taken from a woman between 40 and 50 years old with glioma. The sequencing used PBMCs, collected from a glioma patient whose treatment included an IDH1 peptide vaccine. CDR3 nucleotides: TGTGCCAGCAGTGACTCAGCGGGCTCCTACAATGAGCAGTTCTTC. Translation gives CASSDSAGSYNEQFF.